A selection of T cell receptor beta chains follows, all from one sample in a study of CD8 T cells in Susac syndrome. Each CDR3 protein gets one entry after TCRdb re-called the immunoSEQ multiplex PCR reads with MiXCR. The sample records about 240,000 distinct CDR3 sequences, almost 97% being singletons. Sequencing used CD4+ T cells from PBMCs. The receptors derive from a human donor with Susac syndrome. Both conserved end residues are part of each CDR3. The D gene is left open where the match is weak. Expanded clones are given a class, and other clones once, few, many or no size at all.

d_call	j_call	clone_size	v_call	cdr3_nt	cdr3_aa
TRBD1	TRBJ1-5	-	TRBV9	TGTGCCAGCAGCACCACCGGGACAGGGGATCAGCCCCAGCATTTT	CASSTTGTGDQPQHF
-	TRBJ1-1	once	TRBV28	TGTGCCAGCAGTCTAAGACAGGCCTTGGCTGAAGCTTTCTTT	CASSLRQALAEAFF
-	TRBJ2-2	-	TRBV24-1	TGTGCCACCGCAAAAACAGGCTGGGGGACCGGGGAGCTGTTTTTT	CATAKTGWGTGELFF
-	TRBJ1-1	-	TRBV6-6	TGTGCCAGCAGCAAAAGGACAGAACGAGAAGCTTTCTTT	CASSKRTEREAFF
TRBD1	TRBJ1-1	-	TRBV27	TGTGCCAGCAGTTTAAGGGACAGCAACACTGAAGCTTTCTTT	CASSLRDSNTEAFF
-	TRBJ2-2	-	TRBV3-1	TGTGCCAGCAGCCAGGGGGCGGCCGTCAGGACTACCGGGGAGCTGTTTTTT	CASSQGAAVRTTGELFF
TRBD2	TRBJ2-1	once	TRBV20-1	TGCAGTGCTAGAGATCGGGCTAGCGGAACCAGCTCCTACAATGAGCAGTTCTTC	CSARDRASGTSSYNEQFF
-	TRBJ2-7	-	TRBV4-2	TGTGCCAGCAGCCAAGGGGGATCCTCGTGGTTGCAGTACTTC	CASSQGGSSWLQYF
TRBD1	TRBJ1-2	-	TRBV30	TGTGCCTGGACCAGGGGGCTCGGCTACACCTTC	CAWTRGLGYTF
-	TRBJ1-2	-	TRBV18	TGTGCCAGCTCACCCCAAGGGCGGGATGGCTACACCTTC	CASSPQGRDGYTF
TRBD2	TRBJ2-5	once	TRBV5-1	TGCGCCAGCGGTAGACTAGCGGGCCCGGGGGAGACCCAGTACTTC	CASGRLAGPGETQYF
-	TRBJ1-2	-	TRBV3-1	TGTGCCAGCAGCCAAGCCCCCTCCCCCATAGCGGGGCGGGGTGGCTACACCTTC	CASSQAPSPIAGRGGYTF
-	TRBJ2-7	-	TRBV5-1	TGCGCCAGCAGCTCAACTAGCGAGCAGTACTTC	CASSSTSEQYF
-	TRBJ2-7	-	TRBV29-1	TGCAGCGTTGGATTTGCGCGAGGGGGGGGCTCCTACGAGCAGTACTTC	CSVGFARGGGSYEQYF
-	TRBJ2-3	-	TRBV11-2	TGTGCCAGCAGCTTGCGGAAAGGCACAGATACGCAGTATTTT	CASSLRKGTDTQYF
TRBD1	TRBJ2-2	-	TRBV7-7	TGTGCTAGCAGCTACGACAGGGGGGACACCGGGGAGCTGTTTTTT	CASSYDRGDTGELFF
TRBD1	TRBJ1-5	-	TRBV15	TGTGCCACCAGCAGCCCTAGGGGGCGGACTAATCAGCCCCAGCATTTT	CATSSPRGRTNQPQHF
TRBD1	TRBJ1-2	-	TRBV20-1	TGCAGTGCAACTGACAGGGGAGGTGGCTACACCTTC	CSATDRGGGYTF
-	TRBJ1-4	once	TRBV4-2	TGTGCCAGCAGCCAAGCGACAGTCCTTGCAACTAATGAAAAACTGTTTTTT	CASSQATVLATNEKLFF
-	TRBJ2-1	once	TRBV12-3/TRBV12-4	TGTGCCAGCAGCAAAGGGGGGCCTGAGCAGTTCTTC	CASSKGGPEQFF
-	TRBJ2-7	-	TRBV29-1	TGCAGCGTTGCTGAGAGGGAATACCCCTACGAGCAGTACTTC	CSVAEREYPYEQYF
TRBD1	TRBJ1-1	-	TRBV30	TGTGCCTGGAGCCCCCGCCCCCGGGGACAGATGAACACTGAAGCTTTCTTT	CAWSPRPRGQMNTEAFF
-	TRBJ2-3	-	TRBV10-3	TGTGCCATCAGTGCCCGGGACACAGATACGCAGTATTTT	CAISARDTDTQYF
TRBD2	TRBJ2-3	-	TRBV20-1	TGCAGTGCACAGAGGCGCGGGAGGGCCGGGGATACGCAGTATTTT	CSAQRRGRAGDTQYF
TRBD2	TRBJ2-7	-	TRBV29-1	TGCAGCGTTGAAGATCCGGCTAGCGGCCTTAAGTACTTC	CSVEDPASGLKYF
-	TRBJ1-2	once	TRBV18	TGTGCCAGCTCACTCGGACGAGACAGGCAACCTATGGGCTACACCTTC	CASSLGRDRQPMGYTF
TRBD2	TRBJ2-1	-	TRBV29-1	TGCAGCGGACGGACTAGCGGGATGGAGCAGTTCTTC	CSGRTSGMEQFF
-	TRBJ2-7	-	TRBV7-9	TGTGCCAGCAGCTTACGAGGGATTTACGAGCAGTACTTC	CASSLRGIYEQYF
TRBD2	TRBJ2-7	-	TRBV28	TGTGCCAGCAGTCCGATAGCGGGGAGAACCGAGCAGTACTTC	CASSPIAGRTEQYF
-	TRBJ2-1	-	TRBV29-1	TGCAGCGGACTATTATACAATGAGCAGTTCTTC	CSGLLYNEQFF
TRBD1	TRBJ2-3	-	TRBV28	TGTGCCAGCAGCACCCAGGGACAGGGCAAGACAGATACGCAGTATTTT	CASSTQGQGKTDTQYF
TRBD2	TRBJ2-1	-	TRBV20-1	TGCAGTGCAAAACTAGCGGGGGTCTACAATGAGCAGTTCTTC	CSAKLAGVYNEQFF
-	TRBJ2-1	once	TRBV24-1	TGTGCCACCAGTGACGTGTCTTCCGATGAGCAGTTCTTC	CATSDVSSDEQFF
TRBD2	TRBJ2-1	-	TRBV2	TGTGCCAGCAATGGGGAGGGAAGACGACTAGCCTCCTATGAGCAGTTCTTC	CASNGEGRRLASYEQFF
-	TRBJ2-1	-	TRBV14	TGTGCCAGCAGCCCCCGACTAGGGGGCAATGAGCAGTTCTTC	CASSPRLGGNEQFF
TRBD2	TRBJ2-1	-	TRBV9	TGTGCCAGCAGCACCGGGACTAGGAGTTTCAATGAGCAGTTCTTC	CASSTGTRSFNEQFF
TRBD1	TRBJ2-5	-	TRBV5-1	TGCGCCAGCAGCATTGGGACAGGAGGAGAGACCCAGTACTTC	CASSIGTGGETQYF
TRBD2	TRBJ2-2	-	TRBV9	TGTGCCAGCAGCGTAGAACTAGCGGGAGGAAACACCGGGGAGCTGTTTTTT	CASSVELAGGNTGELFF